One sample yielded the 27 T cell receptor beta chains listed below, sequenced in a study of T cells in Graves' hyperthyroidism and ophthalmopathy. Amplified TCR beta CDR3 regions derived from RNA transcripts. The HTBI primer set drove a first-round RT-PCR of the TCR CDR3. TCRdb fed the multiplex PCR reads into MiXCR, producing one record per CDR3 protein. Among 600,000 to 650,000 distinct CDR3 sequences listed, less than 25% were seen once. The sequenced sample was blood. These receptors all stem from a man aged 30 to 45 with Graves' ophthalmopathy.

This chain uses TRBV6-1 with TRBJ1-5; D remains unclear. CDR1 and CDR2 (germline): MNHNS, SASEGT. The CDR3 spans 15 residues. The ends were cut back, 7 bases at V and 8 bases at J, with 21 bases in the middle. The chain's CDR3 is CASTDVDGRREPQHF. The CDR3 coding sequence is TGTGCCAGCACGGATGTGGACGGGAGGAGGGAGCCCCAGCATTTT.

The rearrangement joins TRBV4-1 to TRBJ2-7; no clear D gene. The CDR3 extends over 18 amino acids. Germline CDR1 is MGHRA and CDR2 is YSYEKL. Trimming took off 1 base at V and 2 bases at J, with 21 bases between the two ends. CDR3 loop: CASSQGTGGSSYTYEQYF. Written as DNA, the CDR3 is TGCGCCAGCAGCCAAGGCACCGGCGGCTCAAGTTATACCTACGAGCAGTACTTC.

This sequence joins TRBV9 and TRBJ2-2, with D possibly being TRBD1 (5 bases). V lost 4 bases and J lost 1, with 11 bases in between. Germline loops: CDR1 SGDLS, CDR2 YYNGEE. The CDR3 extends over 15 amino acids. The DNA of the CDR3 is TGTGCCAGCAGCCCCTCCAGGGTGAACACCGGGGAGCTGTTTTTT. Protein sequence: CASSPSRVNTGELFF.

The genes are TRBV6-2 or TRBV6-3 and TRBJ2-2, with D perhaps TRBD2 (6 bases). From germline, CDR1 is MNHEY and CDR2 SVGEGT. This CDR3 is built from 14 residues. Trimming left V 6 bases short and J 4 bases short, with 12 bases between. The chain's CDR3 is CASSESGVTGELFF. The CDR3 bases are TGTGCCAGCAGCGAGTCGGGGGTCACCGGGGAGCTGTTTTTT.

This clonotype was picked up many times. The V gene is TRBV11-2, the J gene TRBJ1-4; D is uncertain. Germline V gene lookup returns CDR1 SGHAT and CDR2 FQNNGV. With 5 bases removed from V and 3 bases from J, the gap between germline ends came to 10 bases. The CDR3 covers 14 residues. The CDR3 DNA reads as TGTGCCAGCAGCCCCCGGACCCCTAATGAAAAACTGTTTTTT. It yields the protein CASSPRTPNEKLFF.

The chain carries TRBV9 and TRBJ1-2; D gene uncertain. Trimming took off 4 bases at V and 7 bases at J, with 20 bases between the two ends. This CDR3 has 15 amino acids. Germline V gives CDR1 SGDLS, CDR2 YYNGEE. CDR3 DNA sequence: TGTGCCAGCAGCACACGGACCGGTTCAGTCTCTGGCTACACCTTC. Amino acids: CASSTRTGSVSGYTF.

The V gene is TRBV5-1, the J gene TRBJ2-4; D is perhaps TRBD2 (5 bases). V was cut by 4 bases and J by 0 bases, with 8 bases left in between. The germline V gene has CDR1 SGHRS and CDR2 YFSETQ. The CDR3 totals 14 residues. DNA for the CDR3: TGCGCCAGCAGCATGGACTTAGCCAAAAACATTCAGTACTTC. It specifies CASSMDLAKNIQYF.

This clonotype was detected ten times or more. The chain has TRBV28 and TRBJ2-1; D remains unclear. Trimming removed 6 bases from V and 8 bases from J, with 8 bases in between. Germline V gene data show CDR1 as MDHEN and CDR2 as SYDVKM. The CDR3 contains 11 residues. CDR3 in amino acids: CASRRSHEQFF. The CDR3 DNA reads TGTGCCAGCAGAAGGTCCCATGAGCAGTTCTTC.

This clonotype was observed many times. The chain joins TRBV7-2 to TRBJ2-1; no firm D call. V was trimmed by 5 bases and J by 0 bases, leaving 14 bases between them. CDR1 and CDR2 (germline): SGHTA, FQGNSA. The CDR3 contains 16 residues. CDR3 in amino acids: CASSQSVTFSYNEQFF. The CDR3 nucleotides read TGTGCCAGCAGCCAAAGTGTGACTTTCTCCTACAATGAGCAGTTCTTC.

The table lists this clonotype with many counts. The chain recombines TRBV18 with TRBJ2-1, with TRBD2 matching over 7 bases. Germline values: CDR1 KGHSH, CDR2 LQKENI. The CDR3 has 13 amino acids. With 4 bases clipped from V and 9 bases from J, the junction kept 6 bases outside the gene matches. The CDR3 region has the DNA TGTGCCAGCTCACTCGGCAGGGAGGGTGAGCAGTTCTTC. Amino acid sequence: CASSLGREGEQFF.

DNA of the CDR3: TGTGCCAGCAAGGGCACCGGGGAGCTGTTTTTT. It translates to CASKGTGELFF. The rearrangement joins TRBV28 to TRBJ2-2; D unclear. Trimming cost V 7 bases and J 4 bases, with 4 bases left between them. Germline-derived CDR1 and CDR2 are MDHEN and SYDVKM. The CDR3 length is 11 residues.

The chain recombines TRBV28 with TRBJ1-3; D is undetermined. Germline V CDR1 and CDR2: MDHEN, SYDVKM. Between the trimmed V and J ends, which lost 2 bases and 2 bases, there was a span of 22 bases. The length of the CDR3 is 19 residues. For the CDR3, the DNA is TGTGCCAGCAGTTTAGACCGGGATTATAGGCCTTTCGCTGGAAACACCATATATTTT. Amino acids: CASSLDRDYRPFAGNTIYF.

Turning to this clonotype: A much larger clone is a single base away; this may be a read error. The chain carries TRBV7-9 and TRBJ2-7; a weak D match, TRBD2 (5 bases). V lost 0 bases and J lost 4, with 13 bases in between. Germline CDR1 and CDR2: SEHNR and FQNEAQ (reference sequence). The CDR3 sequence is 15 residues long. CDR3 in amino acids: CASSLASRTGYEQYF. The CDR3 region has the DNA TGTGCCAGCAGCTTAGCCTCCAGGACTGGATACGAGCAGTACTTC. Supplemented by reference TRBV7-9 and TRBJ2-7, the full variable domain reads DTGVSQNPRHKITKRGQNVTFRCDPISEHNRLYWYRQTLGQGPEFLTYFQNEAQLEKSRLLSDRFSAERPKGSFSTLEIQRTEQGDSAMYLCASSLASRTGYEQYFGPGTRLTVT.

This clonotype has at least ten counts. The rearrangement uses TRBV3-1 and TRBJ2-7; D is undetermined. Per germline, CDR1 LGHDT and CDR2 YNNKEL (reference sequence). This CDR3 contains 12 residues. V gave up 4 bases and J gave up 2 bases, with 6 bases separating them. The CDR3 region is CASSRTAYEQYF. CDR3 nucleotide sequence: TGTGCCAGCAGCCGCACCGCCTACGAGCAGTACTTC.

This clonotype was seen repeatedly, ten times or more. This chain connects TRBV18 to TRBJ2-4; D gene uncertain. CDR1 is KGHSH, CDR2 LQKENI, per germline. The CDR3 loop spans 12 amino acids. V was pared by 0 bases and J by 6 bases, with 3 bases between. CDR3 region: CASSPPGNIQYF. CDR3 DNA: TGTGCCAGCTCACCACCGGGAAACATTCAGTACTTC.

This clonotype was seen more than once but under ten times. This sequence joins TRBV5-6 and TRBJ1-5; no definite D call. This CDR3 is built from 15 residues. V shed 1 base and J shed 2 bases, with 10 bases lying between them. Germline lookup yields CDR1 SGHDT and CDR2 YYEEEE. CDR3 amino acids: CASSLQRGGNQPQHF. Written as DNA, the CDR3 is TGTGCCAGCAGCTTGCAGCGGGGAGGCAATCAGCCCCAGCATTTT.

As for this clonotype: One base away lies a much larger clone, so this may be a sequencing read error. The chain carries TRBV2 and TRBJ2-3; 10 bases align to TRBD2. CDR1 is SNHLY and CDR2 is FYNNEI in the germline V gene. This CDR3 has 16 residues. With 7 bases clipped from V and 3 bases from J, the junction kept 10 bases outside the gene matches. In DNA form, the CDR3 reads TGTGCCAGCATTCAACTAGCGGGAAAGGGAACAGATACGCAGTATTTT. Residues: CASIQLAGKGTDTQYF.

The CDR3 DNA reads TGTGCCACCAGTAGGGCTAGCGGGAGTAGCACAGATACGCAGTATTTT. The encoded protein is CATSRASGSSTDTQYF. The J gene is TRBJ2-3, the V gene TRBV24-1; 10 bases line up with TRBD2. V shed 6 bases and J 0 bases; nucleotides not matched to a gene: 5. Germline CDR1 and CDR2: KGHDR and SFDVKD. The CDR3 has 16 residues.

The V gene is TRBV18, the J gene TRBJ2-7; 7 nucleotides line up with TRBD1. This CDR3 region has 17 residues. Germline CDR1 is KGHSH and CDR2 is LQKENI. The V segment lost 2 bases and the J segment 0 bases; nucleotides outside the gene matches: 10. Written as DNA, the CDR3 is TGTGCCAGCTCACCAGGGACCGCGAAGGGGGCCTCCTACGAGCAGTACTTC. Its protein is CASSPGTAKGASYEQYF.

The CDR3 protein is CASRGAGRSSYNEQFF. The CDR3 DNA reads as TGCGCCAGCAGAGGGGCCGGGCGTAGCTCCTACAATGAGCAGTTCTTC. The chain links TRBV10-2 to TRBJ2-1, with D perhaps matching TRBD1 (5 bases). The V end was cut by 6 bases, the J end by 0 bases, with 15 bases between. Germline V lookup: CDR1 WSHSY, CDR2 SAAADI. The CDR3 is 16 residues long.

Worth noting for this clonotype: This may arise from a read error, as a much more abundant clone is one base away. The chain couples TRBV28 to TRBJ1-1; weak D call: TRBD1 (5 bases). V lost 2 bases and J 6 bases, leaving 10 bases between the germline ends. Germline V lookup: CDR1 MDHEN, CDR2 SYDVKM. The CDR3 contains 13 residues. In DNA form, the CDR3 reads TGTGCCAGCAGTTTACAGGGAGGGGCTGAAGCTTTCTTT. Its protein product is CASSLQGGAEAFF.

This clonotype has just a few counts. This chain uses TRBV7-9 with TRBJ2-3; tentative D call: TRBD2 (5 bases). The CDR3 loop spans 12 amino acids. Looked up from germline, CDR1 is SEHNR and CDR2 is FQNEAQ (reference sequence). V dropped 2 bases and J dropped 8 bases, with 8 bases sitting between them. The CDR3, as DNA: TGTGCCAGCAGCTTACTAGCTGGTACGCAGTATTTT. It translates to CASSLLAGTQYF.

The chain carries TRBV5-1 and TRBJ2-7; D is unclear. Trimming took off 5 bases at V and 0 bases at J, with 15 bases between the two ends. Germline CDR1 is SGHRS and CDR2 is YFSETQ. The CDR3 length is 15 residues. The CDR3 region is CASSSSGLSSYEQYF. The DNA for the CDR3 is TGCGCCAGCAGTTCATCTGGGTTAAGCTCCTACGAGCAGTACTTC.

This clonotype was observed many times. V and J are TRBV7-2 and TRBJ2-7, with a weak D call TRBD2 (5 bases). The CDR3 runs to 13 residues. The germline gives CDR1 SGHTA, CDR2 FQGNSA. Trimming took 2 bases from V and 2 from J, leaving 7 bases between them. The chain's CDR3 is CASSLTGTYEQYF. For the CDR3, the DNA is TGTGCCAGCAGCTTAACGGGAACCTACGAGCAGTACTTC.

The chain uses TRBV11-2 and TRBJ2-7; either TRBD1 or TRBD2 may supply D (5 bases each). Germline V gives CDR1 SGHAT, CDR2 FQNNGV. The CDR3 spans 15 residues. The V gene lost 5 bases and the J gene lost 0 bases, with 14 bases spanning the gap. DNA of the CDR3: TGTGCCAGCAGCAGGGACCTCCTAAGCTCCTACGAGCAGTACTTC. Protein product: CASSRDLLSSYEQYF.

This clonotype has a handful of counts. The chain employs TRBV18 and TRBJ2-5; TRBD1 aligns across 8 bases. After removal of 3 bases from V and 5 bases from J, the junction contained 5 bases not matched to a gene. CDR3 size: 14 residues. CDR1 and CDR2 (germline): KGHSH, LQKENI. CDR3 region: CASSPRTGSETQYF. The CDR3 nucleotides are TGTGCCAGCTCACCTCGGACAGGGTCGGAGACCCAGTACTTC. The whole variable domain, remainder taken from reference TRBV18 and TRBJ2-5, is NAGVMQNPRHLVRRRGQEARLRCSPMKGHSHVYWYRQLPEEGLKFMVYLQKENIIDESGMPKERFSAEFPKEGPSILRIQQVVRGDSAAYFCASSPRTGSETQYFGPGTRLLVL.

This clonotype was recorded a few times. The chain couples TRBV9 to TRBJ2-1; D call uncertain. V gave up 0 bases and J gave up 3 bases, with 19 bases separating them. The germline V gene has CDR1 SGDLS and CDR2 YYNGEE. The CDR3 extends over 18 amino acids. CDR3 region: CASSVGRGWSSSYNEQFF. Written as DNA, the CDR3 is TGTGCCAGCAGCGTAGGTCGTGGGTGGTCTTCAAGCTACAATGAGCAGTTCTTC.